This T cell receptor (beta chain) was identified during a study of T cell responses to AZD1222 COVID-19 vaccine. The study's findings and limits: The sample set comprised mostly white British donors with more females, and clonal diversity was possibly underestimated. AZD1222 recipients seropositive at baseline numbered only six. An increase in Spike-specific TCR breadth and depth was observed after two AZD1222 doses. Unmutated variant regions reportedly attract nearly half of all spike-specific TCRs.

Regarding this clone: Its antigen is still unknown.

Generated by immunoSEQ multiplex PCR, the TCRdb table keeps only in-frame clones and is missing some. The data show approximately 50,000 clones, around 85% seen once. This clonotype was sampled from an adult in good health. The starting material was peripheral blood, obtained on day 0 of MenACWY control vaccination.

The CDR3 protein is CASSLSGLNTEAFF. The CDR3 DNA reads as TGTGCCAGCAGTTTGAGTGGACTGAACACTGAAGCTTTCTTT. This sequence joins TRBV28 and TRBJ1-1; D is undetermined. The V gene lost 3 bases and the J gene lost 0 bases, with 8 bases spanning the gap. The CDR3 is 14 amino acids. Germline V lookup: CDR1 MDHEN, CDR2 SYDVKM.